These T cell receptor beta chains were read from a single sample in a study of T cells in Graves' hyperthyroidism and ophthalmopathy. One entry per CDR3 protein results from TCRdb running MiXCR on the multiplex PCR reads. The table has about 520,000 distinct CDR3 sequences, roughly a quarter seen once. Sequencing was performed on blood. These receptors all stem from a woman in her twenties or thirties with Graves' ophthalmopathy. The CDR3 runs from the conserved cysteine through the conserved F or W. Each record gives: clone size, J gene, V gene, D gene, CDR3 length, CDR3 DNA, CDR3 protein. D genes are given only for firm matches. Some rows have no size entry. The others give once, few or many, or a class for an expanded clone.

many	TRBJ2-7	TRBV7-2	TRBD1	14	TGTGCCAGCGGAACCGGGACAGGGTCCTACGAGCAGTACTTC	CASGTGTGSYEQYF
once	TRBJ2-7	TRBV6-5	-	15	TGTGCCAGCAGTTACGGGCGCGGGACGAGATACGAGCAGTACTTC	CASSYGRGTRYEQYF
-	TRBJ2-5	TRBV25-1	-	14	TGTGCCAGCAGTGAACAGGGACGGACAGAGACCCAGTACTTC	CASSEQGRTETQYF
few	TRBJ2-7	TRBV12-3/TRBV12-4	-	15	TGTGCCAGCAGTCCCAGGCCCCTGCCGTCCTACGAGCAGTACTTC	CASSPRPLPSYEQYF
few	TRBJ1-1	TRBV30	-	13	TGTGCCTGGGGTGACCGATGGGACACTGAAGCTTTCTTT	CAWGDRWDTEAFF
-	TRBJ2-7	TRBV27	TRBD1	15	TGTGCCAGCAGTCTATTCCGGACAGGTGATTACGAGCAGTACTTC	CASSLFRTGDYEQYF
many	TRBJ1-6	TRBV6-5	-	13	TGTGCCAGCAGGACCGGGATAAATTCACCCCTCCACTTT	CASRTGINSPLHF
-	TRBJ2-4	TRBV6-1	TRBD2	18	TGTGCCAGCAGGCGCTTGGGACTAGCGGGGGCTTCGAGGGACATTCAGTACTTC	CASRRLGLAGASRDIQYF
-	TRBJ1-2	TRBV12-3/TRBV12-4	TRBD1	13	TGTGCCAGCAGCTTCAGGGGGCTCCATGGCTACACCTTC	CASSFRGLHGYTF
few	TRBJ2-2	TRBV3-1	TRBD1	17	TGTGCCAGCAGCCACGCCAGGGACAGCCTGAACACCGGGGAGCTGTTTTTT	CASSHARDSLNTGELFF